By proportion, the clone carrying this T cell receptor beta chain is large (0.1 to 1%). This table comes from immunoSEQ multiplex PCR, and its TCRdb copy is limited to in-frame clones, with some not included. The repertoire holds tens of thousands of clones, with about 85% as singletons. Germline CDR1 reads SEHNR; CDR2 reads FQNEAQ (reference sequence). The CDR3 has 11 amino acids. The V gene lost 5 bases and the J gene lost 5 bases, with 5 bases spanning the gap. The source of the sample is a study of blood T cell repertoires in COVID-19. Sequenced sample: peripheral blood. The sequence came from a woman in her 70s in a cohort sampled during active COVID-19. V is TRBV7-9 and J is TRBJ2-3; tentative D call: TRBD2 (5 bases). CDR3 in DNA: TGTGCCAGCAGCCGGGGAGATACGCAGTATTTT. Translation: CASSRGDTQYF.